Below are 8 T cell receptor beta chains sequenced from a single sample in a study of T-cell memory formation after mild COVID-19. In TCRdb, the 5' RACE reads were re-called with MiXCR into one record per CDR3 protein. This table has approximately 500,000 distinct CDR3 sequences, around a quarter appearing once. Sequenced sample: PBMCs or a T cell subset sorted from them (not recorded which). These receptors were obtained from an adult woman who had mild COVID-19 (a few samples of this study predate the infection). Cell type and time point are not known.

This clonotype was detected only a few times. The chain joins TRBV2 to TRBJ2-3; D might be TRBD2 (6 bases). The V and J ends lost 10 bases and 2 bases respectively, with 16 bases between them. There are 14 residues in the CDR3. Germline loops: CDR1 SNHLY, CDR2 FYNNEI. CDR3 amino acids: CATRSGLHTDTQYF. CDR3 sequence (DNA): TGTGCCACCCGCTCGGGACTGCACACAGATACGCAGTATTTT. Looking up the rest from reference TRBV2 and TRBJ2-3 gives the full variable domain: EPEVTQTPSHQVTQMGQEVILRCVPISNHLYFYWYRQILGQKVEFLVSFYNNEISEKSEIFDDQFSVERPDGSNFTLKIRSTKLEDSAMYFCATRSGLHTDTQYFGPGTRLTVL.

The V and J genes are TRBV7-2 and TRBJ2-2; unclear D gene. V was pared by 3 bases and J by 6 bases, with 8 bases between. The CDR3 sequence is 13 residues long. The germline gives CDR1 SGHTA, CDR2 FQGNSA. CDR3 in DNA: TGTGCCAGCAGCTTTCGTTCCGCCGGGGAGCTGTTTTTT. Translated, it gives CASSFRSAGELFF. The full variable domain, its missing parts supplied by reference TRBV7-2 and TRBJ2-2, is GAGVSQSPSNKVTEKGKDVELRCDPISGHTALYWYRQSLGQGLEFLIYFQGNSAPDKSGLPSDRFSAERTGGSVSTLTIQRTQQEDSAVYLCASSFRSAGELFFGEGSRLTVL.

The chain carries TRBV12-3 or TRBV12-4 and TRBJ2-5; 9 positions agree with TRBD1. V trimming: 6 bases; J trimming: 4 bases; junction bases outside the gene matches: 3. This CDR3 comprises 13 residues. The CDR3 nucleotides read TGTGCCAGCAGAGGGACAGGGACAGAGACCCAGTACTTC. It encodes CASRGTGTETQYF.

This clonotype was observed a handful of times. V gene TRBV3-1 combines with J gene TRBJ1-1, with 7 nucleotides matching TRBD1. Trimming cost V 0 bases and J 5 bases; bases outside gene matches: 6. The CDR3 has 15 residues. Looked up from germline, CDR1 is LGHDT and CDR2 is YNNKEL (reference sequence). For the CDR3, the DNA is TGTGCCAGCAGCCAAGAAAAGTACAGGGGTACTGAAGCTTTCTTT. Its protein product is CASSQEKYRGTEAFF.

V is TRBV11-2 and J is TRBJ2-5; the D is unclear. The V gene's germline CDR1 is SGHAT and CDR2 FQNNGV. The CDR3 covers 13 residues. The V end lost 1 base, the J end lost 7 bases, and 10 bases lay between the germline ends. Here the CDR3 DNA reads TGTGCCAGCAGCTTAGGTGGGATAGGGACCCAGTACTTC. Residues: CASSLGGIGTQYF.

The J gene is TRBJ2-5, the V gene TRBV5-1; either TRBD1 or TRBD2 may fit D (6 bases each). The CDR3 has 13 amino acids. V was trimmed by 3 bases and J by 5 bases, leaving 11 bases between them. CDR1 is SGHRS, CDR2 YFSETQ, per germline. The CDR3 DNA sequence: TGCGCCAGCAGCTCGGGGGCGCGGGAGACCCAGTACTTC. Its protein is CASSSGARETQYF.

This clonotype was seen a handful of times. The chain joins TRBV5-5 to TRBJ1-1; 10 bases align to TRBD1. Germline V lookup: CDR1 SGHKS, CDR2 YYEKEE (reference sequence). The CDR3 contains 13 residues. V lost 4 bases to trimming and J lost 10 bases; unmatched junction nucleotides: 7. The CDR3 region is CASSPGTGVRAFF. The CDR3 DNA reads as TGTGCCAGCAGCCCGGGGACAGGGGTTCGAGCTTTCTTT.

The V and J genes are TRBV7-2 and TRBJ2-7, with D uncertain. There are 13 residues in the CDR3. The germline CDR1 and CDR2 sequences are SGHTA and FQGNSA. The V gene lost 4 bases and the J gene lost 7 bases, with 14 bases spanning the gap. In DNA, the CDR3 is TGTGCCAGCAGCTCCGCTCCTCCCAGGGAGCAGTACTTC. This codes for CASSSAPPREQYF.